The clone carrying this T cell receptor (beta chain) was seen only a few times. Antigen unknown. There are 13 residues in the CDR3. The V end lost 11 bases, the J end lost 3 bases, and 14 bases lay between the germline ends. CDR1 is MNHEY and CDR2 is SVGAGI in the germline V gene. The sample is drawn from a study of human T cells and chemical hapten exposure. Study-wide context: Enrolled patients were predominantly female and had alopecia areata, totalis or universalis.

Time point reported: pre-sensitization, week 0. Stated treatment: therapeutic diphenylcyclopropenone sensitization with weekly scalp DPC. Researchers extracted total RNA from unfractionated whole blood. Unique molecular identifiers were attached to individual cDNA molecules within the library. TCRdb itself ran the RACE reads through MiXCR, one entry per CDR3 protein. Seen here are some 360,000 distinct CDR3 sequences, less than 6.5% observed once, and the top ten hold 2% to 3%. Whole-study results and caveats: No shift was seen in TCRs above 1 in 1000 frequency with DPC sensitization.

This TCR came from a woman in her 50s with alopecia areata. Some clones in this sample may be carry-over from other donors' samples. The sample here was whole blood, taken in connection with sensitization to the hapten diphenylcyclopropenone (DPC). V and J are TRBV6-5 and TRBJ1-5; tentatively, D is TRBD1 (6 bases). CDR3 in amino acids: CASANRVNQPQHF. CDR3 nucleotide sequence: TGTGCCTCCGCCAACAGGGTCAATCAGCCCCAGCATTTT.